The source of this T cell receptor (beta chain) is a study of blood T cell repertoires in COVID-19. For the study at large: T cells, B-cell-depleted T cells, or PBMCs supplied cDNA or gDNA.

The repertoire was sequenced with immunoSEQ multiplex PCR; TCRdb's copy has only in-frame clones and lacks some. The sample shows under 400,000 clones, about 91% of them seen only once. It was during active infection that Seattle patients were enrolled and then longitudinally followed. CDR3 length: 13 amino acids. Trimming removed 4 bases from V and 0 bases from J, with 6 bases in between. CDR1 LGHDT and CDR2 YNNKEL come from the germline V gene (reference sequence). This clone appeared a few times. The receptor's source is a woman in her 30s with COVID-19, enrolled during active disease. V and J are TRBV3-1 (or the pseudogene TRBV3-2) and TRBJ1-2; D unresolved. The sequencing sample was made of peripheral blood. The CDR3 is CASSRTANYGYTF. In nucleotides, the CDR3 is TGTGCCAGCAGCCGAACAGCTAACTATGGCTACACCTTC.